This T cell receptor (beta chain) was sequenced for a study of T cells in Graves' hyperthyroidism and ophthalmopathy (dated by TCRdb to about 2019). Context from the whole study: Peripheral blood was sampled at the time of initial diagnosis, prior to any treatment. To identify TCR V-J signatures that set the groups apart, the researchers used a discovery cohort of 90 to 100 patients, made up of approximately 43 with Graves' ophthalmopathy and 57 with stable Graves' hyperthyroidism. Prospective prediction of ophthalmopathy was tested in an independent validation cohort of 18 to 20 hyperthyroidism patients and 15 to 17 patients who later progressed to ophthalmopathy. The 100 or so discovery patients were divided at random into training and test sets in a 7:3 ratio. In addition, the study compared T-cell repertoires in thyroid tissue and in blood from a handful of Graves' hyperthyroidism patients. Following sampling, methimazole starting at 30 mg daily was given to hyperthyroidism patients, and high-dose intravenous methylprednisolone was given to ophthalmopathy patients. According to the paper, TCR Vbeta CDR3 sequencing was carried out on approximately 140 peripheral blood samples, which came from around 43 ophthalmopathy, approximately 78 hyperthyroidism and approximately 17 progressor patients.

The investigation overall reported the following: No statistical method was used to fix the sample size in advance, and group allocation was not hidden from the investigators. A 13 V-J signature model separated ophthalmopathy from stable hyperthyroidism, with 87.88% sensitivity and about 81% specificity in cross-validation and 80%/75% in testing. In validation, progression to ophthalmopathy was predicted by the model with 70% to 71% sensitivity and nearly 75% specificity, a median of approximately 6.5 months before onset. Most expanded thyroid clonotypes (frequency above 0.001) were also detected in blood, a finding suggesting that blood repertoires may reflect thyroid immune responses.

TCR beta CDR3 regions were amplified from RNA transcripts. For the first round of RT-PCR on the TCR CDR3, the HTBI primer set was used together with the Qiagen OneStep RT-PCR kit. The libraries were constructed in a second round of multiplex PCR and then size-selected and purified. Paired-end sequencing of the libraries was performed with 100 bp reads on an Illumina HiSeq2000. As for how the authors treated the data: SOAPnuke was used to process the raw data, with reads discarded if the reads contained adapters or uncalled bases, had a mean Phred below 15, or lacked an exact constant-primer or identifier match. COPE v1.2.5 was used to merge the high-quality paired reads, and each unique nucleotide sequence was defined as a clonotype. MiTCR v1.1 was used to align clonotypes to the IMGT TRBV, TRBD and TRBJ reference segments. The analysis was restricted to V-J combinations with a frequency above 0.0001, which together covered just over 99% of the repertoires. The TCS score was defined as the ratio of F50 (clonal expansion) to E x V (chaos), calculated using BLOSUM62-based TCRdist between CDR3 peptides within each V-J. Welch's t-statistics and random forest reduced roughly 530 V-J features to under 15, which were used in a naive Bayes classifier (R e1071). Through fastp at Q25 and MiXCR, TCRdb rebuilt clones from the public reads, retaining in-frame beta chains. Rows with a matching CDR3 protein are joined into one entry that keeps the most common DNA and genes. TCRdb's processing, not the authors', yielded these V and J calls. The sample table holds a few hundred thousand distinct CDR3 sequences, of which less than 25% were seen once. The ten largest clones represent 45% to 55% of the sample.

A remark on this clonotype: The target of this receptor is not known. No base quality values were provided; no much bigger clone lies one nucleotide off.

In the ophthalmopathy patients, disease was moderately to severely active, with a Clinical Activity Score of 3 or more, a NOSPECS grade of 4 or more, and a duration of less than 3 months. The study excluded patients with uncontrolled infections, other autoimmune diseases, pregnancy or lactation. Diagnoses were based on clinical symptoms, serum thyroxine and TRAb, thyroid ultrasound and orbital computed tomography. PBMCs were separated from roughly 10 ml of fresh peripheral blood using Ficoll-Paque density gradient centrifugation. Total RNA was extracted with Trizol reagent, and quality was checked on an Agilent 2100 Bioanalyzer. The germline V gene specifies SQVTM as CDR1 and ANQGSEA as CDR2. V has 7 bases trimmed and J has 3 bases trimmed; junction bases matching no gene number 2. The CDR3 contains 11 residues, cysteine and phenylalanine counted. Just the 33-base CDR3 DNA is kept, in frame starting at base 1.

The source material was blood. The sequence derives from a woman aged 70-85 years with Graves' ophthalmopathy. The chain is encoded by TRBV29-1 joined to TRBJ1-1; TRBD1 fits 7 bases in the junction. The DNA reads TGCAGCGGTGACAGGGACACTGAAGCTTTCTTT. It codes for CSGDRDTEAFF.